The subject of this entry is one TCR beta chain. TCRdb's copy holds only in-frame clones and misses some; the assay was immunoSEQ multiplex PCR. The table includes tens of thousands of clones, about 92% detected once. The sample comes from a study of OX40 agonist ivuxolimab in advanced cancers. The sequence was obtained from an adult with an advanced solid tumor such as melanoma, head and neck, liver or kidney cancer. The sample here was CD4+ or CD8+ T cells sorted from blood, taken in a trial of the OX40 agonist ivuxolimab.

CDR3 sequence reads: CASSYSQIGETEAFF. The CDR3 DNA is TGTGCCAGCAGTTACTCGCAGATCGGGGAAACTGAAGCTTTCTTT. The chain has TRBV6-6 and TRBJ1-1; no clear D. The V gene's germline CDR1 is MNHNY and CDR2 SVGAGI (reference sequence). The V end lost 0 bases, the J end lost 5 bases, and 13 bases lay between the germline ends. The CDR3 has 15 residues.